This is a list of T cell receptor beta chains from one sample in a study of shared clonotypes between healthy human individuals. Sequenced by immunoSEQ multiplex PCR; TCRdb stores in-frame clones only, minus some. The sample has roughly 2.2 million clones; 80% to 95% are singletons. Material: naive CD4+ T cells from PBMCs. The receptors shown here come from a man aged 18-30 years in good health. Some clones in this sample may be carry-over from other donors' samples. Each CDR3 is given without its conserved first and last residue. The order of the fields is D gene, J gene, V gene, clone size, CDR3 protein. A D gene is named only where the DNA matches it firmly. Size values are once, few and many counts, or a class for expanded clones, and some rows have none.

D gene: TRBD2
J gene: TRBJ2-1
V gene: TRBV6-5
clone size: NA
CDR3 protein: ASSYSILAGVNEQF

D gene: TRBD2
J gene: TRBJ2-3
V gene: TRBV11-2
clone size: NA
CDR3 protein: ASSPLAGGRTDTQY

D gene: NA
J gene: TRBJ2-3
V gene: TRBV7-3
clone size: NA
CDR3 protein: ASSLWGPGFGTDTQY

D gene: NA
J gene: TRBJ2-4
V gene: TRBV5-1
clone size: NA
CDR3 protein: ASSIGAVAKNIQY

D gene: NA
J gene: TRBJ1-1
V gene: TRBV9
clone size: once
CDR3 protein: ASGARASTEAF

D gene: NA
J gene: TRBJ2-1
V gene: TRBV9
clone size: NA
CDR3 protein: ASRSLYNEQF

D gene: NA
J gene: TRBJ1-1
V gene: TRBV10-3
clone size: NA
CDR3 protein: AISESRGTEAF

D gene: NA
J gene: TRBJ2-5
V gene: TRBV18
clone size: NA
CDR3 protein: ASSPGLRVETQY

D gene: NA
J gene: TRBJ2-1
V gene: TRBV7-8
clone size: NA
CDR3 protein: ASSLVSYNEQF

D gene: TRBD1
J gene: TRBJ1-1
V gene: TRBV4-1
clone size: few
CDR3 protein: ASSQKDRGAEAF

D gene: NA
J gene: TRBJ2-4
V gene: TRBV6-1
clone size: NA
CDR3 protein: ASSRDDVLNIQY

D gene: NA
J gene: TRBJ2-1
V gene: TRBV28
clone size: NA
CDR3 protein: ATSDSGQF

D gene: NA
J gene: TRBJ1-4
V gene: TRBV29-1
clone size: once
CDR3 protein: SVAQGRGGEKLF

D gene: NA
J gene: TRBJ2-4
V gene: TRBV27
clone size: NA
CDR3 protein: ASSLSIIKRGTALTGQKNIQY

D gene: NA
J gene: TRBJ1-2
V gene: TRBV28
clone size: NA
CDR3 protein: ASSLAGDGYT

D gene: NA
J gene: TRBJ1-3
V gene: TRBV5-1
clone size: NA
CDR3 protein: ASSLILGSGAGGGNTIY

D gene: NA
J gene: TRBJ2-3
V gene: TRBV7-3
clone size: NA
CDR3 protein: ASSLWGDTDTQY

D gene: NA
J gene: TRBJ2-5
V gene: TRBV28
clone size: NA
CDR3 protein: ASSLGGVQETQY

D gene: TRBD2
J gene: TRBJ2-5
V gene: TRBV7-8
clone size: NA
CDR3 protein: ASSPREGGGETQY

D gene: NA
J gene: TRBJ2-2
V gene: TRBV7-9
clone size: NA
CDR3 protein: ASSSKSGTRNTGELF

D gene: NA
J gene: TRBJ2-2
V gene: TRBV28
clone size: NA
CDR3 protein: ASSVPNTGELF

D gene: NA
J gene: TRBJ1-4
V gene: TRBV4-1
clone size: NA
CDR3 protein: ASSQEAYRALREKLF

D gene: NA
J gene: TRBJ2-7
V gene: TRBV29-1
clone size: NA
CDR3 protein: SVALLRRGYEQY

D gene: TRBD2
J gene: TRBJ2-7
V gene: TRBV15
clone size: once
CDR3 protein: ATSIGPREAEQY

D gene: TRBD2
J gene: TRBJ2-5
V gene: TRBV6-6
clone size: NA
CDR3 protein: SSGKREETQY

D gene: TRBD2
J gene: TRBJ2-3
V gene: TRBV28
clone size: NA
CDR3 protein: ASSFGTSWSITDTQY

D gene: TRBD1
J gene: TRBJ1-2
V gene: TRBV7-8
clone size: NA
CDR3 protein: ASSWDRALNGYT